The 25 T cell receptor beta chains listed next were all sequenced from one sample in a study of vaccination and CD4 T cells after COVID-19. The treatment denotes: roughly 10-day PBMC culture with coronavirus spike peptide pools or control peptides (ViraFEST assay). These receptors are not linked to any known antigen. Scientists ran DNA taken from cultured CD4+ T cells through the Oncomine TCR Beta short-read assay for sequencing. One entry per CDR3 protein, called by TCRdb with MiXCR from the PCR reads. The sample lists 20,000 or so distinct CDR3 sequences; over 55% were seen once. The sequenced sample consisted of CD4+ T cells from blood, cultured in vitro. Receptor source: a human donor who had recovered from COVID-19.

This clonotype was found a few times. The genes are TRBV24-1 and TRBJ2-2, with D perhaps given as TRBD1 or TRBD2 (5 bases each). There are 16 residues in the CDR3. V lost 3 bases and J lost 3, with 13 bases in between. Germline V gene data show CDR1 as KGHDR and CDR2 as SFDVKD. CDR3 DNA: TGTGCCACCAGTGATCCCGTGGGGGAGCACACCGGGGAGCTGTTTTTT. Translation: CATSDPVGEHTGELFF.

The chain carries TRBV6-1 and TRBJ1-6, with D unresolved. Germline V gives CDR1 MNHNS, CDR2 SASEGT. This CDR3 comprises 13 residues. V was trimmed by 6 bases and J by 7 bases, leaving 10 bases between them. Here the CDR3 reads CASSSIANSPLHF. The CDR3 nucleotides read TGTGCCAGCAGCTCCATTGCGAATTCACCCCTCCACTTT.

This clonotype was observed a few times. The chain employs TRBV6-2 or TRBV6-3 and TRBJ2-7; weak D call: TRBD2 (5 bases). The germline gives CDR1 MNHEY, CDR2 SVGEGT. The CDR3 contains 12 residues. V lost 8 bases to trimming and J lost 4 bases, with 12 bases between them. In DNA, the CDR3 is TGTGCCAGCGGGATAGCGAGGTACGAGCAGTACTTC. Encoded protein: CASGIARYEQYF.

The V call is TRBV6-1, the J call TRBJ1-3, with unresolved D. The CDR3 length is 15 residues. The germline V gene has CDR1 MNHNS and CDR2 SASEGT. Trimming removed 1 base from V and 2 bases from J, with 9 bases in between. This chain's CDR3 is CASSEDSGPGNTIYF. CDR3 nucleotide sequence: TGTGCCAGCAGTGAAGATTCAGGCCCTGGAAACACCATATATTTT.

CDR3 nucleotides: TGTGCCAGCAGTGAATCATGGTACAGGGAGAATCAGCCCCAGCATTTT. Residues: CASSESWYRENQPQHF. The genes are TRBV2 and TRBJ1-5; D might be TRBD1 (6 bases). This CDR3 is built from 16 residues. Trimming pared 2 bases from V and 4 bases from J, leaving 15 bases between. Germline-derived CDR1 and CDR2 are SNHLY and FYNNEI. The full variable domain, in which reference TRBV2 and TRBJ1-5 provide the parts outside the CDR3, is EPEVTQTPSHQVTQMGQEVILRCVPISNHLYFYWYRQILGQKVEFLVSFYNNEISEKSEIFDDQFSVERPDGSNFTLKIRSTKLEDSAMYFCASSESWYRENQPQHFGDGTRLSIL.

This chain joins TRBV28 and TRBJ1-5; D is unresolved. This CDR3 contains 13 residues. The germline V gene has CDR1 MDHEN and CDR2 SYDVKM. Trimming shortened V by 7 bases and J by 4 bases, and 11 bases separated the two germline ends. This CDR3 reads CASTEVRNQPQHF. CDR3 in DNA: TGTGCCAGCACAGAGGTACGGAATCAGCCCCAGCATTTT.

The chain has TRBV6-2 or TRBV6-3 and TRBJ1-4, with D hard to call. Germline V CDR1 and CDR2: MNHEY, SVGEGT. The CDR3 runs 16 residues. V was cut by 5 bases and J by 0 bases, with 13 bases left in between. CDR3 residues: CASSTLGPATNEKLFF. CDR3 DNA: TGTGCCAGCAGTACCCTCGGCCCTGCAACTAATGAAAAACTGTTTTTT.

Only a few counts were recorded for this clonotype. This chain connects TRBV6-2 or TRBV6-3 to TRBJ1-5, with 10 bases fitting TRBD1. The V gene end was trimmed by 7 bases and the J gene end by 4 bases; junction bases not matched to a gene: 4. CDR1 MNHEY and CDR2 SVGEGT come from the germline V gene. This CDR3 contains 14 residues. The CDR3 sequence: CASTPGQGNQPQHF. For the CDR3, the DNA is TGTGCCAGCACACCGGGACAGGGGAATCAGCCCCAGCATTTT.

This CDR3 reads CASRMGQGARAEAFF. The CDR3 DNA reads TGTGCCAGCAGGATGGGCCAGGGGGCCAGGGCTGAAGCTTTCTTT. The rearrangement uses TRBV6-1 and TRBJ1-1, with 8 bases identical to TRBD1. The J segment lost 6 bases and the V segment lost 6 bases, leaving 12 bases of the junction unmatched. This CDR3 contains 15 residues. From germline, CDR1 is MNHNS and CDR2 SASEGT.

This clonotype was recorded a few times. V is TRBV24-1 and J is TRBJ2-5, with 7 bases fitting TRBD1. This CDR3 is built from 15 residues. After removal of 3 bases from V and 2 bases from J, the junction contained 5 bases not matched to a gene. CDR1 and CDR2 from the germline V gene are KGHDR and SFDVKD. CDR3 loop: CATSDPYRGQETQYF. In DNA, the CDR3 is TGTGCCACCAGTGATCCGTACAGGGGTCAAGAGACCCAGTACTTC.

This rearrangement joins TRBV12-3 or TRBV12-4 to TRBJ2-1; D is undetermined. CDR3 length equals 11 residues. V lost 4 bases to trimming and J lost 12 bases, with 10 bases between them. Here the CDR3 DNA reads TGTGCCAGCAGTTCGCGGCCGCGGCAGTTCTTC. Its translation is CASSSRPRQFF.

The rearrangement joins TRBV7-2 to TRBJ1-2; possibly TRBD1 for D (6 bases). The CDR3 loop spans 13 amino acids. In germline, CDR1 is SGHTA, CDR2 FQGNSA. Trimming pared 0 bases from V and 5 bases from J, leaving 7 bases between. CDR3 coding DNA: TGTGCCAGCAGCTTAGCAGGACAGTATGGCTACACCTTC. Amino acid sequence: CASSLAGQYGYTF.

This clonotype was found once. The chain recombines TRBV7-2 with TRBJ1-5; D is perhaps TRBD1 (5 bases). The V gene lost 4 bases and the J gene lost 0 bases, with 10 bases spanning the gap. Germline V lookup: CDR1 SGHTA, CDR2 FQGNSA. CDR3 length: 15 amino acids. CDR3 DNA sequence: TGTGCCAGCAGCTCCCCGGGGGGTAGCAATCAGCCCCAGCATTTT. Amino acid sequence: CASSSPGGSNQPQHF.

J is TRBJ1-1 and V is TRBV6-2 or TRBV6-3; D is unresolved. Trimming took 6 bases from V and 1 from J, leaving 15 bases between them. The V gene's germline CDR1 is MNHEY and CDR2 SVGEGT. There are 15 residues in the CDR3. CDR3 amino acids: CASRHDKRSNTEAFF. Written as DNA, the CDR3 is TGTGCCAGCAGGCATGATAAGAGGTCGAACACTGAAGCTTTCTTT.

This chain joins TRBV24-1 and TRBJ1-2; 10 nucleotides match TRBD1. Germline V gene lookup returns CDR1 KGHDR and CDR2 SFDVKD. CDR3 length equals 14 residues. V shed 5 bases, J shed 4 bases, and the junction held 3 bases outside the gene matches. CDR3 nucleotides: TGTGCCACCAGTGGACAGGGGGCTGGCTATGGCTACACCTTC. This translates into CATSGQGAGYGYTF.

The rearrangement joins TRBV6-1 to TRBJ2-7; TRBD2 agrees at 11 bases. There are 14 residues in the CDR3. Per the germline V gene, CDR1 is MNHNS and CDR2 is SASEGT. Trimming removed 8 bases from V and 3 bases from J; junction bases left unmatched: 6. The chain's CDR3 is CASAVAGGFYEQYF. As DNA, the CDR3 is TGTGCCAGCGCCGTAGCGGGAGGGTTCTACGAGCAGTACTTC.

This chain links TRBV20-1 with TRBJ1-5; the D is unclear. V lost 7 bases to trimming and J lost 0 bases, with 10 bases between them. The CDR3 runs to 13 residues. Germline V CDR1 and CDR2: DFQATT, SNEGSKA (reference sequence). The CDR3 loop reads CSGSVYSNQPQHF. The CDR3 coding sequence is TGCAGTGGTTCGGTTTATAGCAATCAGCCCCAGCATTTT.

The genes are TRBV6-2 or TRBV6-3 and TRBJ2-5, with 8 bases that match TRBD1. Looked up from germline, CDR1 is MNHEY and CDR2 is SVGEGT. The CDR3 sequence is 17 residues long. V dropped 6 bases and J dropped 5; count of bases not matched to a gene: 17. The CDR3 spells CASSPDQGQAEGETQYF. CDR3 nucleotide sequence: TGTGCCAGCAGCCCTGACCAGGGACAGGCGGAGGGGGAGACCCAGTACTTC.

The chain uses TRBV7-2 and TRBJ1-2; D possibly corresponds to TRBD1 (5 bases). The ends were cut back, 1 base at V and 4 bases at J, with 10 bases in the middle. The germline CDR1 and CDR2 sequences are SGHTA and FQGNSA. The CDR3 sequence is 14 residues long. The CDR3 region has the DNA TGTGCCAGCAGCTTAGGGAGGGGCGTCTATGGCTACACCTTC. It encodes CASSLGRGVYGYTF. The full variable domain, with the rest looked up from reference TRBV7-2 and TRBJ1-2, is GAGVSQSPSNKVTEKGKDVELRCDPISGHTALYWYRQSLGQGLEFLIYFQGNSAPDKSGLPSDRFSAERTGGSVSTLTIQRTQQEDSAVYLCASSLGRGVYGYTFGSGTRLTVV.

This chain joins TRBV28 and TRBJ2-5, with a possible D match to TRBD2 (5 bases). This CDR3 region has 16 residues. With 6 bases removed from V and 5 bases from J, the gap between germline ends came to 22 bases. Germline CDR1 is MDHEN and CDR2 is SYDVKM. CDR3 region: CASSLYPSADGETQYF. The CDR3 bases are TGTGCCAGCAGCCTTTATCCTTCAGCGGACGGTGAGACCCAGTACTTC.

A few counts support this clonotype. The chain is built from TRBV20-1 and TRBJ2-2; TRBD1 is a possible D gene (5 bases). The CDR3 runs 17 residues. Germline lookup yields CDR1 DFQATT and CDR2 SNEGSKA (reference sequence). Deletions cut 0 bases from V and 1 base from J, with 15 bases between. CDR3 region: CSARDPKGAMNTGELFF. As DNA, the CDR3 is TGCAGTGCTAGAGATCCCAAAGGGGCGATGAACACCGGGGAGCTGTTTTTT.

The chain links TRBV20-1 to TRBJ1-2, with 10 bases identical to TRBD1. CDR1 is DFQATT and CDR2 is SNEGSKA in the germline V gene (reference sequence). CDR3 length: 16 amino acids. V trimming: 0 bases; J trimming: 7 bases; junction bases outside the gene matches: 11. The CDR3 reads CSARDLRQGASSGYTF. CDR3 nucleotide sequence: TGCAGTGCTAGAGATTTACGACAGGGGGCGTCGAGTGGCTACACCTTC.

This chain connects TRBV7-2 to TRBJ1-6; D gene unclear. This CDR3 is built from 13 residues. V was trimmed by 5 bases and J by 6 bases, leaving 8 bases between them. Germline values: CDR1 SGHTA, CDR2 FQGNSA. CDR3 sequence: CASSPGSNSPLHF. The CDR3 DNA is TGTGCCAGCAGCCCGGGATCTAATTCACCCCTCCACTTT.

The chain has TRBV12-3 or TRBV12-4 and TRBJ1-2; TRBD1 might be the D (5 bases). Trimming took 5 bases from V and 5 from J, leaving 21 bases between them. The length of the CDR3 is 16 residues. DNA for the CDR3: TGTGCCAGCAGTCCCTTGGGACTCTTCACGGGATATGGCTACACCTTC. Translation: CASSPLGLFTGYGYTF.

The CDR3 is CASSLSGRVREQFF. In nucleotides, the CDR3 is TGTGCCAGCAGTTTATCGGGAAGGGTAAGAGAGCAGTTCTTC. The chain is built from TRBV28 and TRBJ2-1, with a possible D match to TRBD2 (5 bases). CDR1 is MDHEN and CDR2 is SYDVKM in the germline V gene. V lost 1 base and J lost 10, with 14 bases in between. The CDR3 runs 14 residues.